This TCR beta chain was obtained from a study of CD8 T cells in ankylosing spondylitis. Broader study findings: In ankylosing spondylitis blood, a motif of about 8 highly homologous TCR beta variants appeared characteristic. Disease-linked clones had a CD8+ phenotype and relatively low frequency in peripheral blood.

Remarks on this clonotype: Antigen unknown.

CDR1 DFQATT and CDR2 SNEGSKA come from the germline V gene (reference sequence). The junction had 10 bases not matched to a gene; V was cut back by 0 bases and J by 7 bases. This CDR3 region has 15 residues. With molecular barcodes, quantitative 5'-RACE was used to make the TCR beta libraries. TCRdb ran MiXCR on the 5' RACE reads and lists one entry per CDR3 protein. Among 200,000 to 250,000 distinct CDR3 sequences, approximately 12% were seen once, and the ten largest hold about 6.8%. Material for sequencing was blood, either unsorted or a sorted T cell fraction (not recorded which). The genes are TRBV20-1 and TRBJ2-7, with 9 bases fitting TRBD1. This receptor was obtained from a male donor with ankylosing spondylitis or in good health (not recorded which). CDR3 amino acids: CSARDVGTGTGEQYF. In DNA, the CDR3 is TGCAGTGCTAGAGATGTAGGGACAGGGACAGGGGAGCAGTACTTC.